This T cell receptor beta chain was sequenced for a study of T-cell reconstitution after alpha-beta-depleted transplantation in children. The length of the CDR3 is 17 residues. Germline V gene sequence: CDR1 MNHNS, CDR2 SASEGT. Trimming took 8 bases from V and 5 from J, leaving 28 bases between them. TCRbeta library construction was performed incorporating unique molecular identifiers. TCRdb reanalysed the PCR reads using MiXCR and keeps one entry per CDR3 protein. Of a few hundred thousand distinct CDR3 sequences listed, 25% to 30% are singletons. The TCR originated in a boy younger than two with Wiskott-Aldrich syndrome, due to receive a stem cell transplant. The sequences come from PBMCs, collected before TCRalphabeta/CD19-depleted stem cell transplant. The chain carries TRBV6-1 and TRBJ2-7, with D unresolved. The DNA for the CDR3 is TGTGCCAGCTCGTCCCGGCACCTTTCAAACCCTCTCGACGAGCAGTACTTC. Protein sequence: CASSSRHLSNPLDEQYF.